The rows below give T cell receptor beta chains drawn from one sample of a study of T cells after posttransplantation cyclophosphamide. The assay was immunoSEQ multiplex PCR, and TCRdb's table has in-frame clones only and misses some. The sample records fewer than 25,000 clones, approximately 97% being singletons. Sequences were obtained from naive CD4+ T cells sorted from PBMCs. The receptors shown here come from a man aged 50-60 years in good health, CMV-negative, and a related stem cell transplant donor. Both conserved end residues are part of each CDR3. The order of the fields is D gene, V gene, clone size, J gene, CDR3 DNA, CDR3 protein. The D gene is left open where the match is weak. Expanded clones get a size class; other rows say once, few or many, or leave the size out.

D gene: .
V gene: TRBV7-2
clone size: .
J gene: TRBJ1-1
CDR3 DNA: TGTGCCAGCAGCTTAGGCATGGCCGCGCTAGGCACTGAAGCTTTCTTT
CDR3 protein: CASSLGMAALGTEAFF

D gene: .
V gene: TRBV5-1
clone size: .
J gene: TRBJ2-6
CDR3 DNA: TGCGCCAGCAGCTCCGGTGGCTCTGGGGCCAACGTCCTGACTTTC
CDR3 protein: CASSSGGSGANVLTF

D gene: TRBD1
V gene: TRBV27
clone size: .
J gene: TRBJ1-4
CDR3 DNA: TGTGCCAGCAGTTTAAGAGGGGGCGGTGAAAAACTGTTTTTT
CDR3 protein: CASSLRGGGEKLFF

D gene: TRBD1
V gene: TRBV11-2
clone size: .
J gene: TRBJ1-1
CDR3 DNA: TGTGCCAGCAGCTATGACAGGGGAGTCACTGAAGCTTTCTTT
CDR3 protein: CASSYDRGVTEAFF

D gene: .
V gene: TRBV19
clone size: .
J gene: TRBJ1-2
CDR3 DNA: TGTGCCAGTAGTATAGGAAACATTGGCTACACCTTC
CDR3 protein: CASSIGNIGYTF

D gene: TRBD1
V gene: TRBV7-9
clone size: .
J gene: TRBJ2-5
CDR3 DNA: TGTGCCAGCAGCAAACCGGGACAGGGGCGTAGTGAGACCCAGTACTTC
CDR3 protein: CASSKPGQGRSETQYF

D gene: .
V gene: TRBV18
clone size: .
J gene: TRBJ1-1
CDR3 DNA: TGTGCCAGCTCCCAAACCCCCCTAATTAGTGAAGCTTTCTTT
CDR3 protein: CASSQTPLISEAFF

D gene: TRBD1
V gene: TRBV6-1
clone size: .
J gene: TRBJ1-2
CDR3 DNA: TGTGCCAGCAGCGCAGGGGGAAGTTTCGGTGGCTACACCTTC
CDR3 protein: CASSAGGSFGGYTF

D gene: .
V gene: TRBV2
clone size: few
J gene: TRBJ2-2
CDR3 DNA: TGTGCCAGCAGTGCCTTGGTCGGTGACGGGGAGCTGTTTTTT
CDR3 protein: CASSALVGDGELFF

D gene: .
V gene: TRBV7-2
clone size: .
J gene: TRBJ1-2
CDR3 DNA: TGTGCCAGCAGCTTATCTGGCCTTTCCCGCCCGGGCTACACCTTC
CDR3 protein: CASSLSGLSRPGYTF

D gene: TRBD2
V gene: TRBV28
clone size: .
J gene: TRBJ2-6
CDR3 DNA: TGTGCCAGCAGTTTATCAGCGGGGGGGGCCAACGTCCTGACTTTC
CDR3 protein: CASSLSAGGANVLTF

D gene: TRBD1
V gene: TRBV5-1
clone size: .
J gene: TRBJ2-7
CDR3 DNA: TGCGCCAGCAGCTTTGGGACAGGGACCTACGAGCAGTACTTC
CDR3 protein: CASSFGTGTYEQYF

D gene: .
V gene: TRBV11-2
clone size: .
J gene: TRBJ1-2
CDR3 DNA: TGTGCCAGCAGTAGGCAGGCGAACTATGGCTACACCTTC
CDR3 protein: CASSRQANYGYTF

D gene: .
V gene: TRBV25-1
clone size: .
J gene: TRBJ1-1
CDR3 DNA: TGTGCCAGCAGTGAACCGAGGGGGGGGAACACTGAAGCTTTCTTT
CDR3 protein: CASSEPRGGNTEAFF

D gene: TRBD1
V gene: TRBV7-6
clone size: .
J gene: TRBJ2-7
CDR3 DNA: TGTGCCAGCAGTCGACAGGGAACCGAGCAGTACTTC
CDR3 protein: CASSRQGTEQYF

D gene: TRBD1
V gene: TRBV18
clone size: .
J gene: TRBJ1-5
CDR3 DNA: TGTGCCAGCTCATTCACAGGGGTAGGGGATCAGCCCCAGCATTTT
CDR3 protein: CASSFTGVGDQPQHF

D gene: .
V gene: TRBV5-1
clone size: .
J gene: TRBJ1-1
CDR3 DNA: TGCGCCAGCAGCTTGGTGGGGACATCTAACTCTGAAGCTTTCTTT
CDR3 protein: CASSLVGTSNSEAFF

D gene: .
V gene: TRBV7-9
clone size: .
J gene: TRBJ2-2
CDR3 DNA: TGTGCCAGCAGCATACAGGACACCGGGGAGCTGTTTTTT
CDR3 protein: CASSIQDTGELFF

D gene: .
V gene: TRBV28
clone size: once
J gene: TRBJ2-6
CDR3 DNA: TGTGCCAGCAGTTCCTCAGCTCAGGGGCGAAACCCTGGGGCCAACGTCCTGACTTTC
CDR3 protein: CASSSSAQGRNPGANVLTF

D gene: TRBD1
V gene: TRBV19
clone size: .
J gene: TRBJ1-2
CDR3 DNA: TGTGCCAGTAAGACAGGGGAATATTTCGCCGACTATGGCTACACCTTC
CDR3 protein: CASKTGEYFADYGYTF

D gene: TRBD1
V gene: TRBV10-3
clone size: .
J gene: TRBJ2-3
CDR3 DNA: TGTGCCATCAGGGGACAGGGGGCGCTCAGCACAGATACGCAGTATTTT
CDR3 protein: CAIRGQGALSTDTQYF

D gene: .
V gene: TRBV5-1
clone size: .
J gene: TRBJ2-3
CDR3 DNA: TGCGCCAGCAGCTTATTACAGGGCGCAGATACGCAGTATTTT
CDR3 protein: CASSLLQGADTQYF

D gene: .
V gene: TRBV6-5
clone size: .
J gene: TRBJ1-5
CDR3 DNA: TGTGCCAGCAGTTACTCTTCGAGCAATCAGCCCCAGCATTTT
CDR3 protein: CASSYSSSNQPQHF

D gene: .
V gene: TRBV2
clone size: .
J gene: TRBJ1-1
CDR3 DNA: TGTGCCAGCAAATCACAGGGTGTAAACACTGAAGCTTTCTTT
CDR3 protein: CASKSQGVNTEAFF

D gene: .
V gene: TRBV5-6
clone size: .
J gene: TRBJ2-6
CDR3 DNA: TGTGCCAGCAGCTTGGTTTCGTCTGGGGCCAACGTCCTGACTTTC
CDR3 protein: CASSLVSSGANVLTF

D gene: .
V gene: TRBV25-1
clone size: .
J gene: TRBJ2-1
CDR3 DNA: TGTGCCAGCAGTGAGATCCTCTCTGAGGAGCAGTTCTTC
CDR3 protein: CASSEILSEEQFF

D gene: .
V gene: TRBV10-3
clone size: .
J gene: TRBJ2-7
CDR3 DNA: TGTGCCACGAACACAGGCCTTAGCTCCTACGAGCAGTACTTC
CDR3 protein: CATNTGLSSYEQYF

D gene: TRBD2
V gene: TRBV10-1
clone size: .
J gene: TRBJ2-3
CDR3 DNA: TGCGCCAGCAGTGAGTCGCGGCTAGCGGGGGGGACCCCCCGCACAGATACGCAGTATTTT
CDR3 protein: CASSESRLAGGTPRTDTQYF

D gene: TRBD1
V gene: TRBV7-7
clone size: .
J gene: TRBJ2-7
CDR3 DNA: TGTGCCAGCAGCTTACCCGACAGGGGACCTTTCAATTACGAGCAGTACTTC
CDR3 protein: CASSLPDRGPFNYEQYF

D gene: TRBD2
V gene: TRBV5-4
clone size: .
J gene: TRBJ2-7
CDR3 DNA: TGTGCCAGCAGCTTGGGGACTAGCGGGAGACCAGGGTCCTACGAGCAGTACTTC
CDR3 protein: CASSLGTSGRPGSYEQYF

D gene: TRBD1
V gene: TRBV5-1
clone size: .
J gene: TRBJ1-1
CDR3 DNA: TGCGCCAGCAGCTCAACGACAGGGCCGAACACTGAAGCTTTCTTT
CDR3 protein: CASSSTTGPNTEAFF

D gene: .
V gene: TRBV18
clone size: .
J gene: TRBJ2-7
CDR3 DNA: TGTGCCAGCTCACGAGTCGACAGACCCTTCTCCTACGAGCAGTACTTC
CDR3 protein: CASSRVDRPFSYEQYF

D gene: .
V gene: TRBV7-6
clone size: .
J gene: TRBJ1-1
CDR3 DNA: TGTGCCAGCAGCGAACAGGGGAACACTGAAGCTTTCTTT
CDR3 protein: CASSEQGNTEAFF

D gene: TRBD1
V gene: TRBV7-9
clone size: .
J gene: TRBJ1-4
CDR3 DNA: TGTGCCAGCAGCTTGGGTAGGACAGGGGTTGAAAAACTGTTTTTT
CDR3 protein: CASSLGRTGVEKLFF

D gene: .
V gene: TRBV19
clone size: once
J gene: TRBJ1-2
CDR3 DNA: TGTGCCAGTTCGCGGGATCCTACTAACTATGGCTACACCTTC
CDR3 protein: CASSRDPTNYGYTF

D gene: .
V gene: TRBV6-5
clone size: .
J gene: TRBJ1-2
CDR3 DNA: TGTGCCAGCAGTTACTCGACACAGACGTATGGCTACACCTTC
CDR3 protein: CASSYSTQTYGYTF

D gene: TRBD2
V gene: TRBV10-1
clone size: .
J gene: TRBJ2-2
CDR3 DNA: TGCGCCAGCACCCCGGGACTAGGGGACGTTCGGGAGCTGTTTTTT
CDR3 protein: CASTPGLGDVRELFF

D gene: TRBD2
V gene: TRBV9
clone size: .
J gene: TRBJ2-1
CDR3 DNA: TGTGCCAGCACCAAGGGACTAGCACCTTGGGGGGCCTACAATGAGCAGTTCTTC
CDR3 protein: CASTKGLAPWGAYNEQFF

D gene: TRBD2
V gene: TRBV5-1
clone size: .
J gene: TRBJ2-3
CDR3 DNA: TGCGCCAGCAGCTTGGTTTCGCTAGCGGGAGCGGATACGCAGTATTTT
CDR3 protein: CASSLVSLAGADTQYF

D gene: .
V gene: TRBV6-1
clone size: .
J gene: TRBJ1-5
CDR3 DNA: TGTGCCAGCAGTGAAGATCGAGTCAGGGCTTATCAGCCCCAGCATTTT
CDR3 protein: CASSEDRVRAYQPQHF

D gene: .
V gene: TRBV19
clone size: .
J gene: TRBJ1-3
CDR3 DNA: TGTGCCAGTAAGCAAGGAAACACCATATATTTT
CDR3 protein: CASKQGNTIYF

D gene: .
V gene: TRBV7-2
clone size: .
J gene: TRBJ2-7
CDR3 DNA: TGTGCCAGCAGGAAGGTGCAGGGAAGAAACGAGCAGTACTTC
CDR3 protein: CASRKVQGRNEQYF

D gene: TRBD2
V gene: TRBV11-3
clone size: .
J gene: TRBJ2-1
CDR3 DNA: TGTGCCAGCAGCTTAGATCAAAGTAGCGGGAGTTACAATGAGCAGTTCTTC
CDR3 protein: CASSLDQSSGSYNEQFF

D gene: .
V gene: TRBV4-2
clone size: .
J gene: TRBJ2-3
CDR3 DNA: TGTGCCAGCAGCCCCCGAGGCGGGTTTGCCACAGATACGCAGTATTTT
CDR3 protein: CASSPRGGFATDTQYF

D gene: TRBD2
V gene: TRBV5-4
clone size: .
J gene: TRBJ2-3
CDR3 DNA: TGTGCCAGCACCCAGCGGGAGGGCACAGATACGCAGTATTTT
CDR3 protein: CASTQREGTDTQYF

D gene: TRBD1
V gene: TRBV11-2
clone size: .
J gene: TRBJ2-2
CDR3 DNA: TGTGCCAGCAGCTCCGGGACAGGGAACAGCGGGGAGCTGTTTTTT
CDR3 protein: CASSSGTGNSGELFF

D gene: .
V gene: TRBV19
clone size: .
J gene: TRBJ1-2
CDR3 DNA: TGTGCCAGTAGTTCTGGGGGCAGCAACTATGGCTACACCTTC
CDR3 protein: CASSSGGSNYGYTF